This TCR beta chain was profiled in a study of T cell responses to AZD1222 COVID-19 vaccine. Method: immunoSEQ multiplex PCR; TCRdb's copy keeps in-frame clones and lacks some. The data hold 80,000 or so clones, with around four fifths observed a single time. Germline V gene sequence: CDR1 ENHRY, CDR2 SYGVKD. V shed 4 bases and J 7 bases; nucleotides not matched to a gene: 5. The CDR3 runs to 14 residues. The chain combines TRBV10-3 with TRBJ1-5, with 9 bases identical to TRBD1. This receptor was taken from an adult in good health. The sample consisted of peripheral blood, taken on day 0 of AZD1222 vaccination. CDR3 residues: CAISGGDRDQPQHF. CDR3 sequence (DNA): TGTGCCATCAGTGGCGGGGACAGGGACCAGCCCCAGCATTTT.